This T cell receptor beta chain was recorded in a study of T cells expressing NK-cell markers (dated by TCRdb to about 2020). Regarding the research as a whole: Three sorted T-cell subsets (CD3+CD56+NKG2C+, CD3+CD56+NKG2C- and CD3+CD56-NKG2C+) from 8 or 9 donors had their TCR beta-chain repertoires profiled. Most of the eight sequenced donors were HCMV-seropositive and one was HCMV-seronegative. The eight sequenced donors were randomly selected healthy volunteers, three men and five women. Libraries were sequenced as 2 x 150 bp reads on Illumina HiSeq 2000/2500, MiSeq or NextSeq.

Broader findings and caveats from the paper: Those dominant clonotypes were again the most abundant among CD3+CD56-NKG2C+ cells in four donors, at about 28.3-65%. In roughly 6 donors, the dominant CD3+CD56+NKG2C+ clonotypes ranked among the top 10 CD8+ clonotypes, making up roughly 1.0-8% of CD8+ T cells. It remained unclear whether the expanded NKG2C-expressing T cell clones were specific for HCMV antigens.

Points on this clonotype: Its antigen specificity is not known.

CDR1 is given as LGHDT and CDR2 as YNNKEL, both from the germline V gene (reference sequence). From cysteine to phenylalanine, the CDR3 is 14 amino acids long. No DNA is listed. TCRdb names Illumina HiSeq 2000 as the instrument used. TCR beta cDNA libraries were made by 5'RACE template switching that added a universal primer site and unique molecular identifiers. Synthesis of cDNA was primed from the TCR beta constant segment and was followed by two consecutive PCR amplification steps. The study's processing was this. MIGEC was used to demultiplex reads and group reads by UMI, and MiTCR was used to assemble and quantify clonotypes. Only TCR cDNA sequences supported by at least two reads were kept to exclude erroneous sequences. The tcR package was used for downstream repertoire analysis, and clonotypes were matched between fractions using CDR3 nucleotide sequence together with V segment. VDJmatch was used to annotate antigen specificity against VDJdb, with one amino acid substitution allowed in CDR3. Reprocessed by TCRdb, the reads give a single entry per CDR3 protein sequence, without DNA. V and J calls and clone size were set by TCRdb, not the authors. Per the sample table, the count is some 500,000 distinct CDR3 sequences. The top ten hold approximately 1.4% of the sample.

HCMV-specific IgG was detected in serum with a commercial ELISA kit to determine HCMV serostatus. Peripheral blood mononuclear cells were isolated from blood by Ficoll density gradient centrifugation. The sequence was collected from a woman between 45 and 65 years old in good health. Donor details come from another sample of the same person, matched by shared clones. The sequenced sample consisted of blood T cells: a sorted CD56 or NKG2C T cell subset, CD4+ or CD8+ T cells, or bulk PBMC T cells (not recorded which). The V and J segments used are TRBV3-1 and TRBJ2-3; TCRdb outputs TRBD2, but without DNA this stays unchecked. The CDR3 protein: CASSQASATDTQYF.